The entry that follows covers one T cell receptor (beta chain) sequence. No cognate antigen has been identified for it. No much larger clone is present one base from it, and per-base qualities are unavailable. The donors were a few dozen Caucasian individuals from Russia, aged roughly 6 to 100 years, who were systemically healthy. Each donor gave 8 to 10 milliliters of peripheral blood, collected into EDTA-treated Vacutainer tubes. Ficoll-Paque density-gradient centrifugation was used to isolate PBMCs, with at least 7 million per sample. Trizol reagent was used to extract total RNA from PBMCs, with at least 6 micrograms per sample. For every donor, flow cytometry on a PBMC aliquot measured the percentage of naive CD45RAhigh/CD27high T cells. The data were obtained in a study of blood T cells in healthy people across ages (dated by TCRdb to between 2014 and 2017). Concerning the study at large: Template switching captured roughly one uniquely barcoded TCR beta cDNA molecule per two T cells in model experiments. To avoid experimental bias, donors of different ages were distributed randomly across sequencing lanes. Age-related changes in TCR beta repertoire diversity were measured in the study by deep sequencing normalized with unique cDNA molecular identifiers. Two additional independent replicas of 1 million unique cDNA reads from the same blood draw were analyzed for two donors (one aged 18 to 29 and one aged 80 or older). Four age groups were formed from the donors: young (average roughly 16 years), middle-aged (just under 40), aged (under 70) and long-lived (around 82).

The library relied on 5' RACE. The instrument was an Illumina HiSeq 2500. A second PCR of about 6 to 12 cycles was run with a J-beta primer mix and a sample-barcoded 5' primer. A unique molecular identifier was introduced onto each TCR beta cDNA molecule by a template-switch 5' adaptor carrying 12 random nucleotides. Each sample yielded at least 3 million CDR3-containing paired-end reads. First-strand cDNA was synthesized from all RNA with the Mint cDNA synthesis kit, primed by a TRBC-specific oligonucleotide. Following uracil-DNA glycosylase treatment, a first 18-cycle PCR with universal primers M1SS and BC2_uni_R was performed on all cDNA. The original pipeline was this. For normalization, 1 million high-quality reads, each with a distinct molecular identifier, were randomly selected from each sample. Reads with shared molecular identifiers were discarded instead of being binned into consensus sequences. CDR3 identification, clonotype clustering and error correction used MiTCR with a Q25 quality threshold and the strictest error-elimination algorithm. A nonparametric unseen species model with Euler transformation was used to estimate a lower bound on total TCR beta diversity. TCRdb reanalyzed the raw reads on its own, using fastp at Q25 for trimming and MiXCR for clone calling, and kept in-frame beta chains. Duplicate CDR3 protein sequences are folded into a single record with the most common DNA and genes. The V and J calls were determined by TCRdb, not by the authors. The sample data list around 1.7 million distinct CDR3 sequences, and under 30% of these were observed just once. Over 7% of the sample belongs to the ten largest clones.

CDR1 and CDR2, looked up from the germline V gene (reference sequence), are LGHDT and YNNKEL. Its CDR3 holds 14 amino acids, cysteine through phenylalanine. The CDR3 DNA has 42 bases and is translated from base 1. V was cut back by 4 bases and J by 8 bases, leaving a gap of 17 bases between them. Overall study results and their limits: Compared with the aged group, more naive CD4+ T cells, fewer expanded clones and increased TCR diversity were shown by the long-lived group, suggesting age selection. Observed TCR beta diversity per million T cells fell roughly linearly with age, and a significant reduction was already apparent by age roughly 40. Observed TCR beta diversity correlated strongly with the percentage of naive T cells measured by flow cytometry. Estimates of total diversity based on one million sequenced T cells were regarded as lower bounds and as underestimates. Donor CMV infection status was unknown, potentially confounding age-related changes in expanded clonotypes. Bulk unsorted PBMC profiling prevented conclusive comparison of naive and antigen-experienced compartments.

This TCR was sampled from a woman aged 25 to 39 in good health. Sequencing input: blood. The rearranged chain carries TRBV3-1 and TRBJ1-2; a tentative D match to TRBD1 spans 6 bases. The DNA sequence is as follows: TGTGCCAGCAGCCCCCCGACAGGAAGTAAGGGCTACACCTTC. Its translation reads: CASSPPTGSKGYTF.